This T cell receptor beta chain was recorded in a study of blood T cells in healthy people across ages. Using a J-beta primer mix together with a sample-barcoded 5' primer, a second PCR was run for roughly 7 to 11 cycles. Each CDR3 protein gets one entry after TCRdb re-called the 5' RACE reads with MiXCR. The data hold 580,000 or so distinct CDR3 sequences, with about 45% observed a single time. Every participating donor contributed roughly 10 milliliters of peripheral blood through a draw. The authors isolated at least 6.5 million PBMCs per sample. The source of this sequence is a man at least 80 years old in good health. The sample consisted of blood.

The CDR3 loop reads CASRRRGPSYEQYF. The CDR3 DNA follows: TGTGCCAGCAGAAGGCGGGGGCCAAGCTACGAGCAGTACTTC. V is TRBV28 and J is TRBJ2-7, with D possibly TRBD2 on 7 matching bases. This CDR3 has 14 amino acids. From germline, CDR1 is MDHEN and CDR2 SYDVKM. Trimming shortened V by 6 bases and J by 3 bases, and 15 bases separated the two germline ends.